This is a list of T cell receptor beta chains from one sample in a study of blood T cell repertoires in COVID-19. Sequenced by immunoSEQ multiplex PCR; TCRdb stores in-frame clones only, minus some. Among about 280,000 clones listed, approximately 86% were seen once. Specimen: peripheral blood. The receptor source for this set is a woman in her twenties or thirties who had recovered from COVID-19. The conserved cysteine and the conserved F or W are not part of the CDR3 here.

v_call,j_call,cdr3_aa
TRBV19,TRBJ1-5,ASSPIDHRGNQPQH
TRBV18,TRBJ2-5,ASSPGGQETQY
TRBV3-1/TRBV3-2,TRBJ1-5,ASSQEAGGGQPQH
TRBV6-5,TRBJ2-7,ATSDSYEQY
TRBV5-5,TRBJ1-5,ASSLVAGRNQPQH
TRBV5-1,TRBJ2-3,ASSSGTDTQY
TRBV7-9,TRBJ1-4,ASSLARGINEKLF
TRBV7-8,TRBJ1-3,ASSLPVYSGNTIY
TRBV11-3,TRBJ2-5,ASSNQSRGPSQETQY
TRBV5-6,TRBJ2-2,ASSLGAGGRELF
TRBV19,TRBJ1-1,ASSAGQGLPAEAF
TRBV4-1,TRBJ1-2,ASSQVGSRGVDGYT
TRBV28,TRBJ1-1,ASSKGGDRGAF
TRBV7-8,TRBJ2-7,ASSFTWGGADSYEQY
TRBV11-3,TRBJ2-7,ASSLDSGVHEQY
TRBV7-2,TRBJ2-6,ASSLVGVSGANVLT
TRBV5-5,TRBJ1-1,ASRLTGGHIEAF